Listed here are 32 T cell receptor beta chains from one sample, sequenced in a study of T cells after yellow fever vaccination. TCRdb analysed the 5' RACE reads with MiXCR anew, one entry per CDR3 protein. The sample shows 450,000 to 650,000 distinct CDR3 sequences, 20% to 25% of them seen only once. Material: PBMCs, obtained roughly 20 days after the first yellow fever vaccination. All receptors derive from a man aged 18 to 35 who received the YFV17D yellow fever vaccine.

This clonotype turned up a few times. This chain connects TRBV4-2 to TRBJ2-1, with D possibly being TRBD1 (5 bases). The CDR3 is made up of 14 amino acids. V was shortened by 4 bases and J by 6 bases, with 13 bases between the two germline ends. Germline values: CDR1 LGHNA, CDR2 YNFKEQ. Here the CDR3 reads CASSLRGPINEQFF. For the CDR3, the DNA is TGTGCCAGCAGCCTTAGGGGCCCAATCAATGAGCAGTTCTTC.

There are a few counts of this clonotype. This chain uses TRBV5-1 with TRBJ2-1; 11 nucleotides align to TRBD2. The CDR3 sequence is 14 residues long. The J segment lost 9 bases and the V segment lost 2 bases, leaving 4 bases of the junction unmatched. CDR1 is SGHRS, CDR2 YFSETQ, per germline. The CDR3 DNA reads TGCGCCAGCAGCTTTAGCGGGGGGGCGTTTGAGCAGTTCTTC. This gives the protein CASSFSGGAFEQFF.

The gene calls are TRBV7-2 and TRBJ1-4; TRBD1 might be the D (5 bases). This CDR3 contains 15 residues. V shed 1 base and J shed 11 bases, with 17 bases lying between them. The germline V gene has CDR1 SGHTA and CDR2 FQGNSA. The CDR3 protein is CASSLEVDWGGKLFF. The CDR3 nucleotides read TGTGCCAGCAGCTTAGAGGTGGATTGGGGGGGGAAACTGTTTTTT.

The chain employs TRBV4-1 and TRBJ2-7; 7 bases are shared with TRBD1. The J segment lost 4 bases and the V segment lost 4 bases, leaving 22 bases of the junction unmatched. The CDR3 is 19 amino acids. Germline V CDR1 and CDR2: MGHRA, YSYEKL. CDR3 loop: CASSPRVSRGPQVDYEQYF. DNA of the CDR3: TGCGCCAGCAGCCCGAGGGTTTCTAGGGGGCCACAGGTTGATTACGAGCAGTACTTC.

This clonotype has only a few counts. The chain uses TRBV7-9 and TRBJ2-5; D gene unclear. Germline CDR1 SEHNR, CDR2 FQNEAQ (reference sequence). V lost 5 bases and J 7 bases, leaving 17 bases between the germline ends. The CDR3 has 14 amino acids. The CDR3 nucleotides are TGTGCCAGCAGCGCCTCAGACTGGACGGGGACCCAGTACTTC. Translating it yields CASSASDWTGTQYF.

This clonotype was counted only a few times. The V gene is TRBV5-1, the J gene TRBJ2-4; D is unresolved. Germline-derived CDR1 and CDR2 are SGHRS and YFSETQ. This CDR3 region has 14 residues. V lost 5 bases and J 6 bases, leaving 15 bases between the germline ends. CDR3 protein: CASRPGPGGNIQYF. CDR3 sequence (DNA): TGCGCCAGCAGGCCCGGACCCGGCGGAAACATTCAGTACTTC.

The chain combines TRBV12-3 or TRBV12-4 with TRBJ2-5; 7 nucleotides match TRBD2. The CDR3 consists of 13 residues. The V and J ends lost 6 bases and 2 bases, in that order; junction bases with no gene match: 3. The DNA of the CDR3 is TGTGCCAGCAGGTCTAGCGGACAAGAGACCCAGTACTTC. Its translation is CASRSSGQETQYF.

The CDR3 sequence is CASNAGQPGAQYF. Written as DNA, the CDR3 is TGCGCCAGCAACGCGGGACAGCCTGGGGCCCAGTACTTC. The gene calls are TRBV5-1 and TRBJ2-5, with D possibly TRBD1 on 7 matching bases. V gave up 6 bases and J gave up 9 bases, with 18 bases separating them. The germline CDR1 and CDR2 sequences are SGHRS and YFSETQ. The CDR3 is 13 residues long. Complete variable domain (other parts from reference TRBV5-1 and TRBJ2-5): KAGVTQTPRYLIKTRGQQVTLSCSPISGHRSVSWYQQTPGQGLQFLFEYFSETQRNKGNFPGRFSGRQFSNSRSEMNVSTLELGDSALYLCASNAGQPGAQYFGPGTRLLVL.

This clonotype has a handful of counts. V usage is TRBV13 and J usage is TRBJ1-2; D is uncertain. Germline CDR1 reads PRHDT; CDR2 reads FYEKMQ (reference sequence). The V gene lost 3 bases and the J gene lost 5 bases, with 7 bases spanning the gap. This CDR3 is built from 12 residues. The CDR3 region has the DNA TGTGCCAGCAGCTTTCATCAGTATGGCTACACCTTC. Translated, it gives CASSFHQYGYTF. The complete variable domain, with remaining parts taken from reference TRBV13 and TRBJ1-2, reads AAGVIQSPRHLIKEKRETATLKCYPIPRHDTVYWYQQGPGQDPQFLISFYEKMQSDKGSIPDRFSAQQFSDYHSELNMSSLELGDSALYFCASSFHQYGYTFGSGTRLTVV.

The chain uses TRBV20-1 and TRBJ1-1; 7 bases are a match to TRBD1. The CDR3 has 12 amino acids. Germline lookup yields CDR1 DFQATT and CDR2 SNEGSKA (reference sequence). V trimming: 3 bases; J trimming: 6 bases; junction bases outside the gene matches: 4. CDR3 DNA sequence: TGCAGTGCTAGGGGGACAGCCCCTGAAGCTTTCTTT. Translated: CSARGTAPEAFF.

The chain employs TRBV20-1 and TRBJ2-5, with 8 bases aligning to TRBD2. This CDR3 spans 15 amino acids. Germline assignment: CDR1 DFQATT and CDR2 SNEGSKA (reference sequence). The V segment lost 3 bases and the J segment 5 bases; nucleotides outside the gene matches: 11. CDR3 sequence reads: CSARIPSGGVETQYF. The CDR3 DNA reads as TGCAGTGCTAGGATACCGAGCGGGGGAGTGGAGACCCAGTACTTC.

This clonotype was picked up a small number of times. The CDR3 sequence is CASSQGDRVNEQFF. DNA of the CDR3: TGCGCCAGCAGCCAAGGGGACAGGGTGAATGAGCAGTTCTTC. The chain joins TRBV4-1 to TRBJ2-1; 9 nucleotides line up with TRBD1. The CDR3 consists of 14 residues. Looked up from germline, CDR1 is MGHRA and CDR2 is YSYEKL. The J segment lost 7 bases and the V segment lost 1 base, leaving 2 bases of the junction unmatched.

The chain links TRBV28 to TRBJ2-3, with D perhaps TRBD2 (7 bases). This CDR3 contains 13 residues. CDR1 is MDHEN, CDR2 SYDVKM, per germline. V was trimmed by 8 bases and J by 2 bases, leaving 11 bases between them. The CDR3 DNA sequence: TGTGCCAGCGGGGGGGCCTACACAGATACGCAGTATTTT. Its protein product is CASGGAYTDTQYF.

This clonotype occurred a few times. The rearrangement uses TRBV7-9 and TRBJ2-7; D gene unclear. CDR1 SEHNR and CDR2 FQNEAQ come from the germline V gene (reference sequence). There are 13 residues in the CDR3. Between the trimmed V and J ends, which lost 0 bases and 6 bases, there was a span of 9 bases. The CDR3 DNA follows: TGTGCCAGCAGCTTAGCGCTGGGTTCCGAGCAGTACGTC. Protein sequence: CASSLALGSEQYV.

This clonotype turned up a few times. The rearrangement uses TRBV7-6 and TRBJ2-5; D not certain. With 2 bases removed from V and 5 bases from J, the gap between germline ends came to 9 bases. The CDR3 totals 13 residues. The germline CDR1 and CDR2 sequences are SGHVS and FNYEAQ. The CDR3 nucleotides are TGTGCCAGCAGCTTATCGACGCAGGAGACCCAGTACTTC. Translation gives CASSLSTQETQYF.

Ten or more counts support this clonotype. The CDR3: CASSLGPSGGVTDTQYF. CDR3 DNA sequence: TGTGCCAGCAGCTTAGGACCTAGCGGGGGGGTCACAGATACGCAGTATTTT. The J gene is TRBJ2-3, the V gene TRBV7-6; 12 bases fit TRBD2. V was clipped by 1 base and J by 2 bases; unmatched bases: 4. This CDR3 is built from 17 residues. Germline V gene data show CDR1 as SGHVS and CDR2 as FNYEAQ.

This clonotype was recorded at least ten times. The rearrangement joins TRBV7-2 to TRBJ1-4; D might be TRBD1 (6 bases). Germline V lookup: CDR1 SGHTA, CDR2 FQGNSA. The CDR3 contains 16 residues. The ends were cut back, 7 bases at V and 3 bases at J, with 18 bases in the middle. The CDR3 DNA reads TGTGCCAGCACCCCCAGTGGGGGGGCGGCTAATGAAAAACTGTTTTTT. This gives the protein CASTPSGGAANEKLFF.

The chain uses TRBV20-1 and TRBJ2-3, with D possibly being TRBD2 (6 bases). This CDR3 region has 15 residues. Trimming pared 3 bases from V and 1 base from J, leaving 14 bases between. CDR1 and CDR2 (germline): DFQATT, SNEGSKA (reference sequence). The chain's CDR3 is CSASGTGGGTDTQYF. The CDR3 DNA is TGCAGTGCTAGTGGGACCGGCGGGGGCACAGATACGCAGTATTTT.

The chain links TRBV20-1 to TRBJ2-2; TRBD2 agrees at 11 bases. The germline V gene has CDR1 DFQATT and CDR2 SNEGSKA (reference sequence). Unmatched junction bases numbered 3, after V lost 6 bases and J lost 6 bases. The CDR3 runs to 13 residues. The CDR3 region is CSAHSGGAGELFF. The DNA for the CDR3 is TGCAGTGCACATAGCGGGGGGGCCGGGGAGCTGTTTTTT.

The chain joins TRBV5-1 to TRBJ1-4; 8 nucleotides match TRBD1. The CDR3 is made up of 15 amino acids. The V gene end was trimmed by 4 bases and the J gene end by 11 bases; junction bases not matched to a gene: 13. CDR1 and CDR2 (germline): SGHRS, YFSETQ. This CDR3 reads CASSQSRTGIGKLFF. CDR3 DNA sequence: TGCGCCAGCAGCCAATCTCGGACAGGGATAGGTAAACTGTTTTTT. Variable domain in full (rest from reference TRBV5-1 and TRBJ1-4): KAGVTQTPRYLIKTRGQQVTLSCSPISGHRSVSWYQQTPGQGLQFLFEYFSETQRNKGNFPGRFSGRQFSNSRSEMNVSTLELGDSALYLCASSQSRTGIGKLFFGSGTQLSVL.

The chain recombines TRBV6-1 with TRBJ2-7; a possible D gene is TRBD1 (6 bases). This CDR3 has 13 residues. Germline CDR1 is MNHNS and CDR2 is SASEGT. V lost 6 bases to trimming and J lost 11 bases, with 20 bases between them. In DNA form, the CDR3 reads TGTGCCAGCAGCGAACTTGGGGCAGCAGGGGAGTACTTC. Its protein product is CASSELGAAGEYF.

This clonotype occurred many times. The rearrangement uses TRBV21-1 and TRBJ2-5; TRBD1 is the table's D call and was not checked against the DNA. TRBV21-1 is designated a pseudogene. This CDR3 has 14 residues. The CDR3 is CASSPGTGGETQYF. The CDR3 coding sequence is TGTGCCAGCAGCCCCGGGACAGGGGGAGAGACCCAGTACTTC.

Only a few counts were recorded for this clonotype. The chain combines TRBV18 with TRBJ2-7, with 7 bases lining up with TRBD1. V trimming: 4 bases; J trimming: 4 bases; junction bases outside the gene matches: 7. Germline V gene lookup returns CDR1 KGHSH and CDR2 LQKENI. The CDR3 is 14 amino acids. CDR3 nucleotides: TGTGCCAGCTCACTCTCTTACAGGGGATACGAGCAGTACTTC. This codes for CASSLSYRGYEQYF.

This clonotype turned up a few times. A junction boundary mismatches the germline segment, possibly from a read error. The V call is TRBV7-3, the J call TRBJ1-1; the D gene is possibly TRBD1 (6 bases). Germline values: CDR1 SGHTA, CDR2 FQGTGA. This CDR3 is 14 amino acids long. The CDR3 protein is CASSITGPGTEAFF. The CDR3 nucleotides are TGTGCCAGCAGCATAACAGGGCCAGGTACTGAAGCTTTCTTT.

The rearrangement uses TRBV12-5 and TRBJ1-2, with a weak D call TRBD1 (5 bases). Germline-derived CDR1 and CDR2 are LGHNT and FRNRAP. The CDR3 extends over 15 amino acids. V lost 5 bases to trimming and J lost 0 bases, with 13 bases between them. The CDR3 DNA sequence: TGTGCTAGTGGTCCCGGGACCTTGGCTAACTATGGCTACACCTTC. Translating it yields CASGPGTLANYGYTF.

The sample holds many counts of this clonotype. Here the CDR3 reads CASSPGDRIYNEQFF. CDR3 DNA: TGTGCCAGCAGCCCTGGGGACAGGATCTACAATGAGCAGTTCTTC. This chain connects TRBV9 to TRBJ2-1, with 8 nucleotides matching TRBD1. CDR1 is SGDLS and CDR2 is YYNGEE in the germline V gene. The CDR3 runs 15 residues. With 4 bases clipped from V and 3 bases from J, the junction kept 6 bases outside the gene matches.

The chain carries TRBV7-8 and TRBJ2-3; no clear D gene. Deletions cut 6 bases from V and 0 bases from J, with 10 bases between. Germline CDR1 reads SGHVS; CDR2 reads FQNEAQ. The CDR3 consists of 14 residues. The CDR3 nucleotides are TGTGCCAGCAGAGGAGAAGGGAGCACAGATACGCAGTATTTT. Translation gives CASRGEGSTDTQYF.

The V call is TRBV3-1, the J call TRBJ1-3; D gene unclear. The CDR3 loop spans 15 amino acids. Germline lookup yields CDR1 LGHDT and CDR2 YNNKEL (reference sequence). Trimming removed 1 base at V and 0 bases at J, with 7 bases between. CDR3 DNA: TGTGCCAGCAGCCAAGTGCAAGCCTCTGGAAACACCATATATTTT. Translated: CASSQVQASGNTIYF.

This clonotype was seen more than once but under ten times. The CDR3 nucleotides read TGTGCCAGCAGTCCAGGGGGCGTGGAGGATGGCTACACCTTC. Its protein product is CASSPGGVEDGYTF. The chain links TRBV12-3 or TRBV12-4 to TRBJ1-2; 8 bases are shared with TRBD1. The CDR3 length is 14 residues. V trimming: 5 bases; J trimming: 6 bases; junction bases outside the gene matches: 8.

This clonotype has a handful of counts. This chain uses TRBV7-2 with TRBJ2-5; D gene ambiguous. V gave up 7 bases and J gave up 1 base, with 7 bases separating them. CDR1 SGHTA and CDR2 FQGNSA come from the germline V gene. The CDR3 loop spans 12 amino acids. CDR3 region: CASTLRQETQYF. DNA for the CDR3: TGTGCCAGCACACTACGCCAAGAGACCCAGTACTTC.

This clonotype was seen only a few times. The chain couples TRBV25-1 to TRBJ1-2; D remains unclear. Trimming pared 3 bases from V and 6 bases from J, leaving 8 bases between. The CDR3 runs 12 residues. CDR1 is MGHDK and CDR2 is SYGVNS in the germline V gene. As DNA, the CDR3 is TGTGCCAGCAGTGACGGGATACATGGCTACACCTTC. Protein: CASSDGIHGYTF.

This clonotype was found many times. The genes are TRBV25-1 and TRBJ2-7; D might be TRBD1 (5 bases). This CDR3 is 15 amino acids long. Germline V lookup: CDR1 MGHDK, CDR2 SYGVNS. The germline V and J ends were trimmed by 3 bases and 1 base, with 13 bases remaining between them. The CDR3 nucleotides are TGTGCCAGCAGTGACCAGTCAGGGAAATCCTACGAGCAGTACTTC. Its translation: CASSDQSGKSYEQYF.